This T cell receptor beta chain was captured by sequencing in a study of cytomegalovirus exposure and HLA in healthy donors. Trimming left V 4 bases short and J 2 bases short, with 9 bases between. The germline V gene encodes CDR1 SGHDT and CDR2 YYEEEE. CDR3 length: 13 amino acids. It was with 60 Vbeta and 13 Jbeta primers that the PCR ran. The protocol was immunoSEQ multiplex PCR, while the TCRdb copy is restricted to in-frame clones and leaves out a portion. The repertoire includes over 150,000 clones, 70% to 80% of them detected once, and 2.9% sits in the top ten. This clone was seen once. Sequenced sample: PBMCs. This sequence joins TRBV5-6 and TRBJ1-2; D remains ambiguous. This TCR derives from a male donor in good health and CMV-seronegative. CDR3 loop: CASSPRANYGYTF. CDR3 coding DNA: TGTGCCAGCAGCCCGAGGGCCAACTATGGCTACACCTTC.